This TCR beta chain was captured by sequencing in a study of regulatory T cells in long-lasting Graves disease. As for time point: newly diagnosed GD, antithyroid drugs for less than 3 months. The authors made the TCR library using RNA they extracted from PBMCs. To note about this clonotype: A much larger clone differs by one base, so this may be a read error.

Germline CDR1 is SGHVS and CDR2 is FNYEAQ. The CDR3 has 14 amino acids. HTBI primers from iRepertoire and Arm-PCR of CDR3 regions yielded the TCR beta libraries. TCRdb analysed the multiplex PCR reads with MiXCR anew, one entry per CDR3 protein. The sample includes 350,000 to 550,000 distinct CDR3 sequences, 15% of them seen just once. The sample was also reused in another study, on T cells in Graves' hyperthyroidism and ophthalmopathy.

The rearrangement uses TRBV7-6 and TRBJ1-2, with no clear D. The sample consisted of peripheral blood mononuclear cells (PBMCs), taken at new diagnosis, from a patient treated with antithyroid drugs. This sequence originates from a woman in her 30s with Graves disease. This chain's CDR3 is CASSPMDPQNGDTF. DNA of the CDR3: TGTGCCAGCAGCCCGATGGACCCCCAGAATGGCGACACCTTC.